Following are 23 T cell receptor beta chains from one sample sequenced in a study of response to subunit inactivated influenza vaccine. TCRdb redid the calling of the RT-PCR reads with MiXCR, one entry per CDR3 protein. The data contain 700,000 to 900,000 distinct CDR3 sequences, approximately 22% of them singletons. Source: PBMCs from blood, taken approximately 5 days after vaccination. The receptors shown here come from a man in his fifties who received an inactivated influenza vaccine.

The V and J genes are TRBV27 and TRBJ1-1, with D tentatively TRBD1 (5 bases). Between the trimmed V and J ends, which lost 4 bases and 8 bases, there was a span of 17 bases. This CDR3 spans 14 amino acids. In germline, CDR1 is MNHEY, CDR2 SMNVEV (reference sequence). CDR3 region: CASSWGPGGMEAFF. The CDR3 DNA follows: TGTGCCAGCAGTTGGGGACCGGGGGGGATGGAAGCTTTCTTT.

This clonotype was picked up a small number of times. The chain carries TRBV7-9 and TRBJ2-5; 9 nucleotides match TRBD2. CDR3 size: 15 residues. Germline assignment: CDR1 SEHNR and CDR2 FQNEAQ (reference sequence). Trimming removed 2 bases from V and 3 bases from J; junction bases left unmatched: 4. This chain's CDR3 is CASSLFSGGEETQYF. The CDR3 nucleotides are TGTGCCAGCAGCTTATTTAGCGGGGGCGAAGAGACCCAGTACTTC.

This chain connects TRBV7-2 to TRBJ1-5; D call uncertain. The ends were cut back, 7 bases at V and 6 bases at J, with 16 bases in the middle. Germline V gene sequence: CDR1 SGHTA, CDR2 FQGNSA. The CDR3 is made up of 14 amino acids. The CDR3 protein is CASTKSGAGQPQHF. Here the CDR3 DNA reads TGTGCCAGCACCAAAAGTGGCGCGGGTCAGCCCCAGCATTTT.

V usage is TRBV20-1 and J usage is TRBJ1-1; TRBD1 agrees at 11 bases. Germline V CDR1 and CDR2: DFQATT, SNEGSKA (reference sequence). With V trimmed by 3 bases and J by 11 bases, 8 bases remained unmatched. The CDR3 is 13 residues long. The CDR3: CSARGGQGVRAFF. The DNA of the CDR3 is TGCAGTGCTAGGGGGGGACAGGGGGTTCGGGCTTTCTTT.

The rearrangement uses TRBV5-1 and TRBJ2-7; tentative D call: TRBD1 (5 bases). Trimming shortened V by 1 base and J by 0 bases, and 17 bases separated the two germline ends. The CDR3 totals 17 residues. CDR1 is SGHRS, CDR2 YFSETQ, per germline. The chain's CDR3 is CASSLRGRRSPSYEQYF. CDR3 nucleotides: TGCGCCAGCAGCTTGAGGGGCCGCAGGTCTCCCTCCTACGAGCAGTACTTC.

The chain combines TRBV20-1 with TRBJ2-7; D gene ambiguous. The V end lost 4 bases, the J end lost 0 bases, and 4 bases lay between the germline ends. The CDR3 loop spans 11 amino acids. Germline loops: CDR1 DFQATT, CDR2 SNEGSKA (reference sequence). This CDR3 is CSAKSSYEQYF. The CDR3 DNA sequence: TGCAGTGCTAAGAGCTCCTACGAGCAGTACTTC.

In this sample, this clonotype turned up a few times. V usage is TRBV7-3 and J usage is TRBJ2-5; no definite D call. Per germline, CDR1 SGHTA and CDR2 FQGTGA. V was cut by 2 bases and J by 1 base, with 8 bases left in between. The CDR3 is 14 amino acids. CDR3 in amino acids: CASSLGHGQETQYF. The CDR3 bases are TGTGCCAGCAGCTTAGGGCATGGCCAAGAGACCCAGTACTTC.

This clonotype was seen only a few times. This chain uses TRBV20-1 with TRBJ1-3; D call uncertain. This CDR3 has 13 amino acids. V was clipped by 3 bases and J by 4 bases, with 10 bases between them. Germline CDR1 DFQATT, CDR2 SNEGSKA (reference sequence). The CDR3 sequence: CSASAGMGNTIYF. Here the CDR3 DNA reads TGCAGTGCTAGTGCGGGGATGGGAAACACCATATATTTT.

This chain connects TRBV7-2 to TRBJ1-6; 10 positions match TRBD1. Trimming at V came to 3 bases and at J to 13 bases, leaving 9 bases not matched to a gene. The CDR3 contains 15 residues. Germline CDR1 and CDR2: SGHTA and FQGNSA. CDR3 sequence: CASSLSWTGGNPLHF. CDR3 sequence (DNA): TGTGCCAGCAGCTTGTCGTGGACAGGGGGGAATCCCCTCCACTTT. The full variable domain, its missing parts supplied by reference TRBV7-2 and TRBJ1-6, is GAGVSQSPSNKVTEKGKDVELRCDPISGHTALYWYRQSLGQGLEFLIYFQGNSAPDKSGLPSDRFSAERTGGSVSTLTIQRTQQEDSAVYLCASSLSWTGGNPLHFGNGTRLTVT.

This clonotype has just a few counts. This chain connects TRBV15 to TRBJ2-7; unclear D gene. The CDR3 is made up of 13 amino acids. Between the trimmed V and J ends, which lost 0 bases and 6 bases, there was a span of 9 bases. Germline values: CDR1 LNHNV, CDR2 YYDKDF (reference sequence). The CDR3 coding sequence is TGTGCCACCAGCAGAGATCCCCCGGGCGAGCAGTACTTC. Its protein product is CATSRDPPGEQYF.

V gene TRBV19 combines with J gene TRBJ2-1; 10 nucleotides agree with TRBD2. The germline V gene encodes CDR1 LNHDA and CDR2 SQIVND (reference sequence). This CDR3 contains 12 residues. With 10 bases clipped from V and 6 bases from J, the junction kept 3 bases outside the gene matches. CDR3 sequence: CATLAGVNEQFF. The CDR3 DNA follows: TGTGCCACTCTAGCGGGAGTCAATGAGCAGTTCTTC.

This clonotype was seen a handful of times. CDR3 nucleotide sequence: TGTGCCAGCAGCAGATCGACTCTGGGCGATCGATTAGGGGCCGGGGAGCTGTTTTTT. As protein: CASSRSTLGDRLGAGELFF. The chain recombines TRBV11-1 with TRBJ2-2, with a tentative D call TRBD1 (5 bases). Between the trimmed V and J ends, which lost 5 bases and 6 bases, there was a span of 28 bases. This CDR3 is built from 19 residues. Germline CDR1 and CDR2: SGHAT and FQDESV (reference sequence).

V gene TRBV10-3 combines with J gene TRBJ1-2, with D possibly matching TRBD1 (5 bases). This CDR3 comprises 15 residues. V shed 6 bases and J shed 7 bases, with 21 bases lying between them. Germline-derived CDR1 and CDR2 are ENHRY and SYGVKD. CDR3 residues: CAIRDEGEVRGGYTF. The CDR3 nucleotides are TGTGCCATCAGAGATGAAGGGGAAGTTAGGGGTGGCTACACCTTC.

The chain links TRBV19 to TRBJ1-4, with 9 bases fitting TRBD1. V shed 6 bases, J shed 7 bases, and the junction held 6 bases outside the gene matches. In germline, CDR1 is LNHDA, CDR2 SQIVND (reference sequence). The CDR3 is 14 amino acids. CDR3 residues: CASRSGTGSEKLFF. The CDR3 DNA reads TGTGCCAGTAGATCCGGGACAGGGAGTGAAAAACTGTTTTTT.

This clonotype has a handful of counts. The rearrangement links TRBV5-1 to TRBJ2-6; the match to TRBD1 covers 9 bases. V lost 4 bases, J lost 1 base, and 15 bases stayed unmatched. CDR1 and CDR2 from the germline V gene are SGHRS and YFSETQ. CDR3 length: 20 amino acids. CDR3 amino acids: CASSPGPITGGGSGANVLTF. In nucleotides, the CDR3 is TGCGCCAGCAGCCCCGGTCCCATAACAGGGGGCGGTTCTGGGGCCAACGTCCTGACTTTC. The complete variable domain, with remaining parts taken from reference TRBV5-1 and TRBJ2-6, reads KAGVTQTPRYLIKTRGQQVTLSCSPISGHRSVSWYQQTPGQGLQFLFEYFSETQRNKGNFPGRFSGRQFSNSRSEMNVSTLELGDSALYLCASSPGPITGGGSGANVLTFGAGSRLTVL.

This chain uses TRBV6-4 with TRBJ1-2; TRBD1 is a possible D gene (5 bases). The V end was cut by 0 bases, the J end by 7 bases, with 9 bases between. The CDR3 is made up of 13 amino acids. Germline V CDR1 and CDR2: MRHNA, SNTAGT. The CDR3 DNA sequence: TGTGCCAGCAGTGACTCTCAAGGGGTTGGCTACACCTTC. It is translated as CASSDSQGVGYTF.

This chain joins TRBV7-2 and TRBJ1-2; D possibly corresponds to TRBD1 (6 bases). CDR1 SGHTA and CDR2 FQGNSA come from the germline V gene. The CDR3 contains 14 residues. Trimming pared 5 bases from V and 2 bases from J, leaving 12 bases between. The chain's CDR3 is CASSRTGNNYGYTF. The CDR3 region has the DNA TGTGCCAGCAGCCGCACAGGGAACAACTATGGCTACACCTTC.

This clonotype was counted a few times. The V gene is TRBV5-1, the J gene TRBJ2-5, with 10 bases lining up with TRBD2. CDR3 length: 15 residues. The V segment lost 5 bases and the J segment 5 bases; nucleotides outside the gene matches: 9. Per the germline V gene, CDR1 is SGHRS and CDR2 is YFSETQ. CDR3 in DNA: TGCGCCAGCAGACCAATAGGACTAGCGGCGGAGACCCAGTACTTC. Protein: CASRPIGLAAETQYF.

This clonotype showed up just a few times. CDR3 residues: CASSLQRTGGFTQYF. In DNA form, the CDR3 reads TGTGCCAGCAGTCTACAAAGGACAGGGGGATTTACCCAGTACTTC. The chain has TRBV28 and TRBJ2-5; 10 bases line up with TRBD1. CDR3 length: 15 residues. After removal of 5 bases from V and 8 bases from J, the junction contained 11 bases not matched to a gene. The germline V gene encodes CDR1 MDHEN and CDR2 SYDVKM.

This chain uses TRBV24-1 with TRBJ2-3, with a weak D call TRBD1 (5 bases). This CDR3 spans 16 amino acids. Trimming stripped 3 bases from V and 4 bases from J, with 16 bases between. From germline, CDR1 is KGHDR and CDR2 SFDVKD. The CDR3 coding sequence is TGTGCCACCAGTGATCCTACAGGCGGATGGGCAGATACGCAGTATTTT. This gives the protein CATSDPTGGWADTQYF.

This clonotype appeared a few times. V and J are TRBV29-1 and TRBJ2-7; TRBD1 aligns across 9 bases. Germline V gives CDR1 SQVTM, CDR2 ANQGSEA. The CDR3 covers 14 residues. The V and J ends lost 5 bases and 2 bases, in that order; junction bases with no gene match: 7. CDR3 nucleotide sequence: TGCAGCGTTTCTAGGACAGGGGAGACCTACGAGCAGTACTTC. Translating gives CSVSRTGETYEQYF.

This clonotype showed up just a few times. This chain uses TRBV29-1 with TRBJ1-1; tentative D call: TRBD1 (5 bases). The germline gives CDR1 SQVTM, CDR2 ANQGSEA. This CDR3 region has 12 residues. Trimming pared 7 bases from V and 1 base from J, leaving 10 bases between. CDR3 protein: CSGGRTNTEAFF. For the CDR3, the DNA is TGCAGCGGGGGACGGACGAACACTGAAGCTTTCTTT.

The CDR3 nucleotides read TGCGCCAGCAGCCGGTCCGGACAGGGGTCGGACGAGCAGTACTTC. Translation gives CASSRSGQGSDEQYF. This sequence joins TRBV5-1 and TRBJ2-7; 9 positions match TRBD1. Looked up from germline, CDR1 is SGHRS and CDR2 is YFSETQ. This CDR3 is built from 15 residues. The V and J ends lost 4 bases and 5 bases, in that order; junction bases with no gene match: 10.